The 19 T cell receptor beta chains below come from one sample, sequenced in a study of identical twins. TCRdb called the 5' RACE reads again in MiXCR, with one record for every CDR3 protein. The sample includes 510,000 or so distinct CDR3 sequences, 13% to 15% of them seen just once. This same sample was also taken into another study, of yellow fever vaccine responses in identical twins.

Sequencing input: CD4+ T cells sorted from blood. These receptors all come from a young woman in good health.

The DNA of the CDR3 is TGTGCCAGCAGTGAGCAGAGCTACGAGCAGTACGTC. Its protein is CASSEQSYEQYV. J is TRBJ2-7 and V is TRBV2; D is unresolved. The CDR3 is made up of 12 amino acids. Germline V gene sequence: CDR1 SNHLY, CDR2 FYNNEI. The germline V and J ends were trimmed by 3 bases and 3 bases, with 6 bases remaining between them.

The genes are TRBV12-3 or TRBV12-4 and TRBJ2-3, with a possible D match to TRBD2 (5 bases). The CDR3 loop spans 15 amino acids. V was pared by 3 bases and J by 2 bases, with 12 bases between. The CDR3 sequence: CASSFSEAYTDTQYF. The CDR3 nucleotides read TGTGCCAGCAGTTTTTCGGAGGCCTACACAGATACGCAGTATTTT.

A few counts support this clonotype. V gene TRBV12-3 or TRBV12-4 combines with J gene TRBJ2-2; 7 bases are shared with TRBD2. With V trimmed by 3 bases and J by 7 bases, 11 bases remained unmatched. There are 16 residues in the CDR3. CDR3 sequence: CASSLRVAGALGELFF. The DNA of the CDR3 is TGTGCCAGCAGTTTGCGTGTCGCGGGAGCTCTCGGGGAGCTGTTTTTT.

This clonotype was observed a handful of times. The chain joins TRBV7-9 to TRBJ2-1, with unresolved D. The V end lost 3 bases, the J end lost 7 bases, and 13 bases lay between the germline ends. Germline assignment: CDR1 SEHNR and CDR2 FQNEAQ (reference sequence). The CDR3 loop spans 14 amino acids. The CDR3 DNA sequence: TGTGCCAGCAGCTTCCCGCAGGTATTAAATGAGCAGTTCTTC. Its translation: CASSFPQVLNEQFF.

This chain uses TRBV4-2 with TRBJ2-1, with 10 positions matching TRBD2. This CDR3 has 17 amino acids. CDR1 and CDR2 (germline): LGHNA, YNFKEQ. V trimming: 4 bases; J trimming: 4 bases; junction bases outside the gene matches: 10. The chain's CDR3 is CASSRVGTSVGYNEQFF. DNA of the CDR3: TGTGCCAGCAGCCGCGTTGGGACTAGCGTAGGGTACAATGAGCAGTTCTTC.

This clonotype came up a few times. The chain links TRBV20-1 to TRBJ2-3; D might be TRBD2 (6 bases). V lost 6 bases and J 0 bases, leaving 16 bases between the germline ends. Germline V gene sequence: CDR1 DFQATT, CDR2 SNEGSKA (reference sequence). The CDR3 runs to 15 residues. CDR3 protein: CSAHRAGTSTDTQYF. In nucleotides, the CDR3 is TGCAGTGCCCATCGCGCGGGGACTAGCACAGATACGCAGTATTTT.

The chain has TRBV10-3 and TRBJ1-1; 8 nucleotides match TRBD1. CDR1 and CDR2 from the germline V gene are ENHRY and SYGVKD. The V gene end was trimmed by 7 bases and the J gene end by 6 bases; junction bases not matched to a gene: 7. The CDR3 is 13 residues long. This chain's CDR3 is CAINPGQASEAFF. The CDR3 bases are TGTGCCATCAATCCGGGACAGGCTTCTGAAGCTTTCTTT.

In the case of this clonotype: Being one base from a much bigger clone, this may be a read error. The CDR3, as DNA: TGTGCCAGCAGTTCAAGACAGGGTGTGGATACGCAGTATTTT. Translated, it gives CASSSRQGVDTQYF. This sequence joins TRBV12-3 or TRBV12-4 and TRBJ2-3; 7 bases align to TRBD1. The trim removed 4 bases at V and 6 bases at J, leaving 7 bases unmatched. The CDR3 runs 14 residues.

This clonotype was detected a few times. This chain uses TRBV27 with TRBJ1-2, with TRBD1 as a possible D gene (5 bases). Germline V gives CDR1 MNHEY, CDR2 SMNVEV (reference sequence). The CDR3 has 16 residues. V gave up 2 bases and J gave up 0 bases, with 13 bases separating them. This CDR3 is CASSLGAGRTNYGYTF. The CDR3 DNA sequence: TGTGCCAGCAGTTTAGGGGCAGGGAGAACTAACTATGGCTACACCTTC.

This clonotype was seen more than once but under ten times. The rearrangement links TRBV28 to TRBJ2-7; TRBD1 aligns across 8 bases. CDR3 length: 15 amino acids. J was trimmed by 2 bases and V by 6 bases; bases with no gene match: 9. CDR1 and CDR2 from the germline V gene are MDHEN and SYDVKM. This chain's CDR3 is CASRGVDRVTYEQYF. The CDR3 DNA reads TGTGCCAGCAGAGGGGTGGACAGGGTAACCTACGAGCAGTACTTC.

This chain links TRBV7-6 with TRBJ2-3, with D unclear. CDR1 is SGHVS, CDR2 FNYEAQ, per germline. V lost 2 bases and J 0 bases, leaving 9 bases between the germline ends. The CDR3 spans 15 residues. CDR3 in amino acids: CASSLPGSSTDTQYF. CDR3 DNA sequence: TGTGCCAGCAGCTTACCAGGCTCTAGCACAGATACGCAGTATTTT.

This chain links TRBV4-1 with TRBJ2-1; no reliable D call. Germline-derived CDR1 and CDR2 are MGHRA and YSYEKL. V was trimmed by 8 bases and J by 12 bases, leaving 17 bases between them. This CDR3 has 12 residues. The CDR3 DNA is TGCGCCAGCTCTCATCCTAGGGAATTGCAGTTCTTC. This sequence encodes CASSHPRELQFF.

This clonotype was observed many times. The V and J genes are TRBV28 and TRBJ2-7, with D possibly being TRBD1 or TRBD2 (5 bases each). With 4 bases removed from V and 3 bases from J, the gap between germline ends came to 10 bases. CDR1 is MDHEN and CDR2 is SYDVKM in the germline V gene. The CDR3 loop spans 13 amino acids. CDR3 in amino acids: CASSSGPIYEQYV. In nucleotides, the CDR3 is TGTGCCAGCAGTTCGGGACCGATCTACGAGCAGTACGTC.

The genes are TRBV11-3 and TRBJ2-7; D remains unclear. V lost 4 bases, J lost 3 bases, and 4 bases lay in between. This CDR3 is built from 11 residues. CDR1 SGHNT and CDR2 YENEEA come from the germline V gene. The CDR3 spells CASSWDYEQYF. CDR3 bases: TGTGCCAGCAGCTGGGACTACGAGCAGTACTTC. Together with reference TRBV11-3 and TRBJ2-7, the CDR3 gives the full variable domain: EAGVVQSPRYKIIEKKQPVAFWCNPISGHNTLYWYLQNLGQGPELLIRYENEEAVDDSQLPKDRFSAERLKGVDSTLKIQPAELGDSAVYLCASSWDYEQYFGPGTRLTVT.

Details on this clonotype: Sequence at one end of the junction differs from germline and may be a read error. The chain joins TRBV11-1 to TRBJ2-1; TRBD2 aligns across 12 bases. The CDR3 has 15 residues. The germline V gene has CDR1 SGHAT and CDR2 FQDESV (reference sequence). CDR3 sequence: CASSLAGGSNNEQFF. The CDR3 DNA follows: TGTGCCAGCAGCCTAGCGGGAGGGTCCAACAATGAGCAGTTCTTC. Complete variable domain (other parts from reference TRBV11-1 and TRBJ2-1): EAEVAQSPRYKITEKSQAVAFWCDPISGHATLYWYRQILGQGPELLVQFQDESVVDDSQLPKDRFSAERLKGVDSTLKIQPAELGDSAMYLCASSLAGGSNNEQFFGPGTRLTVL.

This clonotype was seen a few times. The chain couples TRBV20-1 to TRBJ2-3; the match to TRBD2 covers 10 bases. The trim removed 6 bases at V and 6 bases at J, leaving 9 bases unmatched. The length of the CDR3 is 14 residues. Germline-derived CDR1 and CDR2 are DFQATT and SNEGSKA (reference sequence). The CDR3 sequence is CSATSGKVSDTQYF. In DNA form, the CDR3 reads TGCAGTGCCACTAGCGGGAAGGTATCGGATACGCAGTATTTT.

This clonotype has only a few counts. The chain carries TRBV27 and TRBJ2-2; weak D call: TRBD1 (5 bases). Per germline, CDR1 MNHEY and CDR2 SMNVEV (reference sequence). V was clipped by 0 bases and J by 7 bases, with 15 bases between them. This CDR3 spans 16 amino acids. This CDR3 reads CASSLSPTEYGGELFF. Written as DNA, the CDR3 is TGTGCCAGCAGTTTATCCCCGACAGAATATGGCGGGGAGCTGTTTTTT.

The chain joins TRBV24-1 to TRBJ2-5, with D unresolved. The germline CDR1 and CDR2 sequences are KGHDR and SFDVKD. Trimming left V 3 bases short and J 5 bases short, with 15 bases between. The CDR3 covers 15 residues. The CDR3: CATSDTRAGYETQYF. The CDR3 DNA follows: TGTGCCACCAGTGATACCCGCGCCGGGTACGAGACCCAGTACTTC.

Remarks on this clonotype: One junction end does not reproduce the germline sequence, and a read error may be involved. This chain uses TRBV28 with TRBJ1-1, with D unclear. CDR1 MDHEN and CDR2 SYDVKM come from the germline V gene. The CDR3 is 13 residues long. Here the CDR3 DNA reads TGTCCCAGCAGTCCCGCTATCAACACTGAAGCTTTCTTT. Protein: CPSSPAINTEAFF. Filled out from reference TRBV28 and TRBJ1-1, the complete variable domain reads DVKVTQSSRYLVKRTGEKVFLECVQDMDHENMFWYRQDPGLGLRLIYFSYDVKMKEKGDIPEGYSVSREKKERFSLILESASTNQTSMYLCPSSPAINTEAFFGQGTRLTVV.